One sample yielded the 9 T cell receptor beta chains listed below, sequenced in a study of cytomegalovirus exposure and HLA in healthy donors. Both 60 Vbeta primers and 13 Jbeta primers went into the PCR. Here immunoSEQ multiplex PCR was the method, and the copy in TCRdb shows in-frame clones only, minus some. The repertoire holds about 110,000 clones, with approximately 72% as singletons. Sequencing input: PBMCs. The receptors originated from a young man in good health and CMV-seronegative.

This clone was seen a few times. V and J are TRBV5-1 and TRBJ2-2; 8 bases map to TRBD2. V trimming: 0 bases; J trimming: 4 bases; junction bases outside the gene matches: 2. Germline-derived CDR1 and CDR2 are SGHRS and YFSETQ. This CDR3 contains 15 residues. The CDR3 DNA reads as TGCGCCAGCAGCTTGGACGGGAGGGGCACCGGGGAGCTGTTTTTT. It is translated as CASSLDGRGTGELFF.

This clone was recorded once. The chain has TRBV6-5 and TRBJ2-7, with D possibly being TRBD1 (6 bases). Trimming took off 6 bases at V and 0 bases at J, with 15 bases between the two ends. This CDR3 spans 15 amino acids. Germline V lookup: CDR1 MNHEY, CDR2 SVGAGI. The CDR3 nucleotides are TGTGCCAGCAGATCAGGACAGAAAAGCTCCTACGAGCAGTACTTC. It codes for CASRSGQKSSYEQYF.

The rearrangement joins TRBV5-4 to TRBJ1-2; 9 positions agree with TRBD1. Germline lookup yields CDR1 SGHNT and CDR2 YYREEE (reference sequence). The J segment lost 5 bases and the V segment lost 2 bases, leaving 4 bases of the junction unmatched. CDR3 length: 14 amino acids. DNA for the CDR3: TGTGCCAGCAGCTTTCAGGGACAGGGTTATGGCTACACCTTC. Encoded protein: CASSFQGQGYGYTF.

A few counts support this clone. J is TRBJ2-1 and V is TRBV5-1, with TRBD1 identical over 11 bases. This CDR3 region has 12 residues. V shed 4 bases, J shed 15 bases, and the junction held 6 bases outside the gene matches. Germline V lookup: CDR1 SGHRS, CDR2 YFSETQ. The chain's CDR3 is CASSTGTGGSFF. In nucleotides, the CDR3 is TGCGCCAGCAGCACCGGGACAGGGGGGTCGTTCTTC.

The CDR3 nucleotides are TGTGCCAGCAGCTTGAGGGCTAGCGGGAGTCGGAATGAGCAGTTCTTC. Translation: CASSLRASGSRNEQFF. V and J are TRBV5-6 and TRBJ2-1; 10 positions agree with TRBD2. J lost 7 bases, V lost 1 base, and 8 bases had no gene match. CDR1 is SGHDT, CDR2 YYEEEE, per germline. The CDR3 spans 16 residues.

The genes are TRBV5-1 and TRBJ1-1, with TRBD1 matching over 8 bases. J lost 6 bases, V lost 3 bases, and 4 bases had no gene match. In germline, CDR1 is SGHRS, CDR2 YFSETQ. The CDR3 loop spans 13 amino acids. DNA of the CDR3: TGCGCCAGCAGCTCCGGGACAGGTGCTGAAGCTTTCTTT. Protein sequence: CASSSGTGAEAFF.

The CDR3 DNA reads as TGTGCCAGCAGTTCGCACGGACTAGCGGGAGGAACAAATGAGCAGTTCTTC. Translating it yields CASSSHGLAGGTNEQFF. This chain connects TRBV27 to TRBJ2-1, with 14 bases aligning to TRBD2. This CDR3 has 17 residues. Trimming at V came to 4 bases and at J to 7 bases, leaving 9 bases not matched to a gene. The germline V gene encodes CDR1 MNHEY and CDR2 SMNVEV (reference sequence).

This clone was picked up one time. V gene TRBV7-2 combines with J gene TRBJ2-5, with 10 nucleotides matching TRBD2. Germline trimming cut 4 bases from V and 5 bases from J; bases unmatched to any gene: 10. Germline V gene data show CDR1 as SGHTA and CDR2 as FQGNSA. The CDR3 consists of 16 residues. The CDR3 loop reads CASSSGSGGAWETQYF. The CDR3 DNA is TGTGCCAGCAGCTCGGGCAGCGGGGGGGCCTGGGAGACCCAGTACTTC.

The V gene is TRBV4-3, the J gene TRBJ2-3, with 7 bases lining up with TRBD1. Trimming removed 4 bases from V and 4 bases from J; junction bases left unmatched: 8. CDR1 and CDR2 from the germline V gene are LGHNA and YSLEER. The CDR3 length is 15 residues. The CDR3 protein is CASSPTGLGADTQYF. In DNA form, the CDR3 reads TGCGCCAGCAGCCCGACAGGGCTTGGGGCAGATACGCAGTATTTT.